This T cell receptor beta chain originates from a study of blood T cells in healthy people across ages. Whole-study results and caveats: With donor CMV status unknown, expanded clonotype changes were possibly confounded.

From germline, CDR1 is KGHDR and CDR2 SFDVKD. This CDR3 region has 12 residues. This clonotype occurred a few times. Its cognate antigen is unknown. Primers used in a second PCR of roughly 6 to 12 cycles were a sample-barcoded 5' primer and a J-beta primer mix. TCRdb reanalysed the 5' RACE reads using MiXCR and keeps one entry per CDR3 protein. The sample consists of around 820,000 distinct CDR3 sequences, about 25% of them appearing once. This sample was shared with a second study, whose subject was T cells of mothers and their children. This second study says: Extracted RNA, in its entirety, went into cDNA synthesis at around 1.5 ug per 15 ul. Normalized overlap was always slightly, never significantly, higher in related than unrelated mother-child pairs.

The chain carries TRBV24-1 and TRBJ2-5; D remains ambiguous. The end of the DNA fits TRBJ2-1 better, so the J call may be wrong. The source material was blood. The sequence was obtained from a boy under 18 in good health. CDR3 sequence: CATSDLVNEQFF. CDR3 coding DNA: TGTGCCACCAGTGATTTAGTCAATGAGCAGTTCTTC.